This T cell receptor (beta chain) came from a study of cytomegalovirus exposure and HLA in healthy donors. Study results and caveats: Previous analysis showed most TCR beta V segments were productive about 87% or about 30% of the time.

13 Jbeta primers and 60 Vbeta primers were used for the PCR. The table came from immunoSEQ multiplex PCR; TCRdb's copy has only in-frame clones and leaves some out. The sample records 250,000 or so clones, approximately 87% being singletons. Points on this clone: Its antigen is as yet unknown.

Per the germline V gene, CDR1 is LNHDA and CDR2 is SQIVND (reference sequence). The CDR3 totals 15 residues. Trimming at V came to 7 bases and at J to 7 bases, leaving 9 bases not matched to a gene. This rearrangement joins TRBV19 to TRBJ2-1, with TRBD2 identical over 11 bases. This receptor was identified in a human donor in good health. Sample: PBMCs. CDR3 bases: TGTGCCAGTAAGACACTAGCGGGAGATGGTAATGAGCAGTTCTTC. Its translation is CASKTLAGDGNEQFF.